This T cell receptor beta chain was retrieved from a study of shared clonotypes between healthy human individuals. This clone has only a few counts. Generated by immunoSEQ multiplex PCR, the TCRdb table keeps only in-frame clones and is missing some. This table has about half a million clones, roughly 80% appearing once. The specimen sequenced was PBMCs. The sequence derives from a woman between 35 and 50 years old in good health. Some clones in this sample may be carry-over from other donors' samples.

CDR3 in DNA: TGCAGCGCCTCCACCACTGGATATGAGCAGTTCTTC. It yields the protein CSASTTGYEQFF. The V gene is TRBV29-1, the J gene TRBJ2-1; unclear D gene. CDR3 length equals 12 residues. Germline lookup yields CDR1 SQVTM and CDR2 ANQGSEA. V gave up 7 bases and J gave up 8 bases, with 15 bases separating them.